A single T cell receptor beta chain is shown here with its context. The antigen remains unidentified. The CDR3 sequence is 15 residues long. J lost 0 bases, V lost 0 bases, and 1 base had no gene match. Germline V gene data show CDR1 as LGHNA and CDR2 as YNFKEQ. This sample was included in a study of response to subunit inactivated influenza vaccine. Overall study findings and caveats: With each seasonal influenza vaccination, the authors suggested, few new T cells are recruited.

TCRdb reanalysed the RT-PCR reads using MiXCR and keeps one entry per CDR3 protein. The table has around 530,000 distinct CDR3 sequences, around 11% seen once. This TCR came from a man in his fifties or sixties who received an inactivated influenza vaccine. The material sequenced was PBMCs from blood, taken on the day of vaccination. The chain links TRBV4-2 to TRBJ1-2; TRBD1 agrees at 7 bases. The CDR3 region is CASSQDGTANYGYTF. The CDR3 DNA sequence: TGTGCCAGCAGCCAAGATGGGACAGCTAACTATGGCTACACCTTC.